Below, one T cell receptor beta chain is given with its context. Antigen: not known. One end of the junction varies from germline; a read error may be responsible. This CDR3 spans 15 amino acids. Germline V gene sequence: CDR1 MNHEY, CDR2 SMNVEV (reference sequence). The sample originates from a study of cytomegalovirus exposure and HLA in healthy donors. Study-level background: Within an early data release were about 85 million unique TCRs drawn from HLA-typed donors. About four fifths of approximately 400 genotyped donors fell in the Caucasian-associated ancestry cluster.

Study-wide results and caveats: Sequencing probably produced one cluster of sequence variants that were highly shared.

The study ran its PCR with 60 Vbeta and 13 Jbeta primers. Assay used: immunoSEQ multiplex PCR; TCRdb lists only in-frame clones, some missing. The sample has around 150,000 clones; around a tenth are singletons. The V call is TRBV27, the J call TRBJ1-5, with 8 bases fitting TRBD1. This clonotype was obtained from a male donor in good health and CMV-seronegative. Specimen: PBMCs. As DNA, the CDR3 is TGTGCCAGCAGTGTATCCCAGGGGGCAGCTCAGCCCCAGCATTTT. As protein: CASSVSQGAAQPQHF.